The 4 T cell receptor beta chains below all came from one sample that was sequenced in a study of T cell changes during pregnancy in multiple sclerosis. TCRdb keeps only in-frame clones here, not all; method: immunoSEQ multiplex PCR. The table lists tens of thousands of clones, about 90% of them singletons. The starting material was peripheral blood, obtained in the second trimester of pregnancy. These receptors were collected from a female donor in good health, enrolled as a control in a pregnancy study.

This clone was recorded once. This chain uses TRBV6-1 with TRBJ2-1, with 13 bases that match TRBD2. Germline CDR1 reads MNHNS; CDR2 reads SASEGT. The CDR3 totals 15 residues. J lost 10 bases, V lost 6 bases, and 9 bases had no gene match. The CDR3 DNA is TGTGCCAGCAGCACAGGACTAGCGGGAGAAGGAGAGCAGTTCTTC. It translates to CASSTGLAGEGEQFF.

The chain couples TRBV5-6 to TRBJ1-2, with a possible D match to TRBD1 (6 bases). The V gene's germline CDR1 is SGHDT and CDR2 YYEEEE. CDR3 length: 16 residues. With 6 bases removed from V and 1 base from J, the gap between germline ends came to 19 bases. The CDR3 DNA reads TGTGCCAGCACCTTTGGGGGCTCCACAGTTAACTATGGCTACACCTTC. This sequence encodes CASTFGGSTVNYGYTF. The variable domain in full, completed from reference TRBV5-6 and TRBJ1-2, reads DAGVTQSPTHLIKTRGQQVTLRCSPKSGHDTVSWYQQALGQGPQFIFQYYEEEERQRGNFPDRFSGHQFPNYSSELNVNALLLGDSALYLCASTFGGSTVNYGYTFGSGTRLTVV.

This chain uses TRBV7-6 with TRBJ2-2; 7 bases agree with TRBD2. Germline values: CDR1 SGHVS, CDR2 FNYEAQ. With V trimmed by 4 bases and J by 2 bases, 7 bases remained unmatched. The CDR3 length is 16 residues. CDR3 residues: CASSSVSGSNTGELFF. CDR3 bases: TGTGCCAGCAGCTCAGTTAGCGGGTCCAACACCGGGGAGCTGTTTTTT.

This chain connects TRBV7-2 to TRBJ1-2; 10 positions agree with TRBD1. CDR1 is SGHTA, CDR2 FQGNSA, per germline. J lost 3 bases, V lost 5 bases, and 3 bases had no gene match. The CDR3 runs to 14 residues. The CDR3 loop reads CASSGQGVHYGYTF. Written as DNA, the CDR3 is TGTGCCAGCAGCGGACAGGGGGTACACTATGGCTACACCTTC.